The 7 T cell receptor beta chains presented below share a single source sample, sequenced in a study of shared clonotypes between healthy human individuals (dated by TCRdb to 2020 to 2021). For the CD8 naive samples, CD45RO-negative cells were positively selected for CCR7, yielding a CD45RA+CCR7+ population from which TemRA cells were excluded. Library construction relied on the immunoSEQ multiplex PCR assay. Not all clones reach the TCRdb copy of this immuneACCESS table, which keeps in-frame sequences only. Checked studies attribute under half of the gap to unresolved V genes and leave the rest unexplained. The sample includes approximately 2,200,000 clones, with more than 85% observed a single time. The top ten constitute roughly 1.8% of the sample. Input material: naive CD8+ T cells from PBMCs. The cell subset or site label for this specimen denotes: CD45RA+CCR7+. These receptors came from a man aged 18 to 29 in good health. Some clones in this sample may be carry-over from other donors' samples.

This chain uses TRBV5-8 with TRBJ1-1; D unresolved. The germline gives CDR1 SGHTS, CDR2 YDEGEE. The CDR3 is 14 amino acids. V dropped 4 bases and J dropped 1 base, with 11 bases sitting between them. In DNA form, the CDR3 reads TGTGCCAGCAGCCGTCCCCTCCCGAACACTGAAGCTTTCTTT. It specifies CASSRPLPNTEAFF.

V is TRBV27 and J is TRBJ1-2, with TRBD1 identical over 7 bases. The CDR3 length is 15 residues. Germline V gene lookup returns CDR1 MNHEY and CDR2 SMNVEV (reference sequence). The trim removed 7 bases at V and 4 bases at J, leaving 12 bases unmatched. The CDR3 loop is CASKSGGMGIYGYTF. The CDR3 DNA reads as TGTGCCAGCAAATCAGGGGGGATGGGGATCTATGGCTACACCTTC.

The chain joins TRBV23-1 to TRBJ1-5, with D perhaps matching TRBD1 (6 bases). TRBV23-1 is placed among ORFs of uncertain function. V was clipped by 0 bases and J by 10 bases, with 16 bases between them. The CDR3 contains 15 residues. The DNA for the CDR3 is TGCGCCAGCAGTCAATCTTCAGGGGTTCTCGTCCCCCAGCATTTT. It translates to CASSQSSGVLVPQHF.

The gene calls are TRBV4-3 and TRBJ2-5; TRBD2 agrees at 8 bases. The V segment lost 0 bases and the J segment 5 bases; nucleotides outside the gene matches: 11. Germline values: CDR1 LGHNA, CDR2 YSLEER. The CDR3 is 17 amino acids. CDR3 residues: CASSQDSGLGLPETQYF. The CDR3 coding sequence is TGCGCCAGCAGCCAAGATTCGGGACTAGGCCTACCCGAGACCCAGTACTTC.

The rearrangement uses TRBV27 and TRBJ2-7, with a weak D call TRBD1 (5 bases). Per the germline V gene, CDR1 is MNHEY and CDR2 is SMNVEV (reference sequence). Trimming pared 0 bases from V and 3 bases from J, leaving 15 bases between. This CDR3 is built from 16 residues. CDR3 coding DNA: TGTGCCAGCAGTTTATCTAGGGGCGCTTTCCTCTACGAGCAGTACTTC. It yields the protein CASSLSRGAFLYEQYF.

The chain uses TRBV15 and TRBJ2-5, with D possibly being TRBD1 or TRBD2 (5 bases each). This CDR3 has 13 residues. Germline V gene lookup returns CDR1 LNHNV and CDR2 YYDKDF (reference sequence). V gave up 5 bases and J gave up 5 bases, with 12 bases separating them. The CDR3 protein is CATSRSGAETQYF. The CDR3 nucleotides read TGTGCCACCAGCCGATCCGGGGCGGAGACCCAGTACTTC.

This rearrangement joins TRBV28 to TRBJ2-1; D ambiguous. CDR1 and CDR2 from the germline V gene are MDHEN and SYDVKM. V lost 3 bases, J lost 0 bases, and 9 bases lay in between. CDR3 length equals 15 residues. The CDR3 DNA sequence: TGTGCCAGCAGTTTGTTAAACCCCTCCTACAATGAGCAGTTCTTC. Translation: CASSLLNPSYNEQFF. The variable domain in full, completed from reference TRBV28 and TRBJ2-1, reads DVKVTQSSRYLVKRTGEKVFLECVQDMDHENMFWYRQDPGLGLRLIYFSYDVKMKEKGDIPEGYSVSREKKERFSLILESASTNQTSMYLCASSLLNPSYNEQFFGPGTRLTVL.